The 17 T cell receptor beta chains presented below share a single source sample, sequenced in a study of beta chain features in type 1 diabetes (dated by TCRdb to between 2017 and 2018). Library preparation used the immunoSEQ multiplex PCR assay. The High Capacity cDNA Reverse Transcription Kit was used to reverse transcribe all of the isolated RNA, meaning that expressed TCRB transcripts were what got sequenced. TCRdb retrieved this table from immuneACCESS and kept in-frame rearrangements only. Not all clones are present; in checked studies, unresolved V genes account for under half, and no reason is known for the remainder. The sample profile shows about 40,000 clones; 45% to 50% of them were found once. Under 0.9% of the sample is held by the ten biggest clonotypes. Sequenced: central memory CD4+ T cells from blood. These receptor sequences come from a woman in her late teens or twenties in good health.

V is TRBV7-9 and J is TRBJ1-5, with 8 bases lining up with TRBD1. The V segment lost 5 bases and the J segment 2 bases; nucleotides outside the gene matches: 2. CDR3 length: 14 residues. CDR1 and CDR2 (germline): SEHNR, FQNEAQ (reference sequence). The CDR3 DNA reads TGTGCCAGCAGCCCGACAGGGGGCAATCAGCCCCAGCATTTT. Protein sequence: CASSPTGGNQPQHF.

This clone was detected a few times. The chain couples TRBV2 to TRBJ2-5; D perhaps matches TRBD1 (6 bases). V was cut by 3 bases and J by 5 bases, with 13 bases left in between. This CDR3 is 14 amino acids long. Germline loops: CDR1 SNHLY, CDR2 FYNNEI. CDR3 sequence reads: CASSEGAGFETQYF. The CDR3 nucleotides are TGTGCCAGCAGTGAGGGGGCCGGGTTCGAGACCCAGTACTTC.

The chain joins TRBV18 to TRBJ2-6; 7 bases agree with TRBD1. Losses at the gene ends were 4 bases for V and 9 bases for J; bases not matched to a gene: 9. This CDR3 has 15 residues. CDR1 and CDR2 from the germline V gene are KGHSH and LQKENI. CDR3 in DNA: TGTGCCAGCTCACAAGACCGACAGGGTGTCAACGTCCTGACTTTC. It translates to CASSQDRQGVNVLTF.

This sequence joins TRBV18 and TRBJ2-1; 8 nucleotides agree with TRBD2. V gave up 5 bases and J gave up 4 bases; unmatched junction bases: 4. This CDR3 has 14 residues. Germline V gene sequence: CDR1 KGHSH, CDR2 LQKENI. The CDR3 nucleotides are TGTGCCAGCTCAGTAGCGGGGCGATACAATGAGCAGTTCTTC. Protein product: CASSVAGRYNEQFF.

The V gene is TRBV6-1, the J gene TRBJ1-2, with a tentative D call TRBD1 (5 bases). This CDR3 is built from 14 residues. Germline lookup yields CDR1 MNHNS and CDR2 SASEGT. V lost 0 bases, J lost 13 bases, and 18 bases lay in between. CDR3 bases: TGTGCCAGCAGTGAAGCGCAGTACCAGGGTATGCTCACCTTC. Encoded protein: CASSEAQYQGMLTF.

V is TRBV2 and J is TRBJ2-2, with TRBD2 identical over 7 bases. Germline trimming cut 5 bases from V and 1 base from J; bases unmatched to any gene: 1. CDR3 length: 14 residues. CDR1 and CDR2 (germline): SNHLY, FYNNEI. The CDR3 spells CASSRTRNTGELFF. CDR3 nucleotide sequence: TGTGCCAGCAGTCGGACTAGGAACACCGGGGAGCTGTTTTTT.

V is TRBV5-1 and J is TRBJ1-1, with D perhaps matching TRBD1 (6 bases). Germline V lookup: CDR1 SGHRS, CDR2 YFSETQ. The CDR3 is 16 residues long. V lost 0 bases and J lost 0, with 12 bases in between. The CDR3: CASSLAQGEMNTEAFF. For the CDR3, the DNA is TGCGCCAGCAGCTTGGCACAGGGAGAGATGAACACTGAAGCTTTCTTT.

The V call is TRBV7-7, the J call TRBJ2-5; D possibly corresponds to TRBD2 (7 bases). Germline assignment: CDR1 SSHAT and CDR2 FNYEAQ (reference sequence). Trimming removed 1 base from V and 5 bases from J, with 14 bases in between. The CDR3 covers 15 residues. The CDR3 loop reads CASSLVAGAKETQYF. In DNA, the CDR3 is TGTGCCAGCAGCTTAGTTGCGGGGGCAAAGGAGACCCAGTACTTC.

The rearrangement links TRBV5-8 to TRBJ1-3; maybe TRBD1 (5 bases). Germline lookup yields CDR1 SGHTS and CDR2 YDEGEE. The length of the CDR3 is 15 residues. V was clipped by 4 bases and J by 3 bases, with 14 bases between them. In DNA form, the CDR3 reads TGTGCCAGCAGCATATGGCAGGGCTTTGGAAACACCATATATTTT. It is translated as CASSIWQGFGNTIYF. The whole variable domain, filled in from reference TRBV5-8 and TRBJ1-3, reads EAGVTQSPTHLIKTRGQQATLRCSPISGHTSVYWYQQALGLGLQFLLWYDEGEERNRGNFPPRFSGRQFPNYSSELNVNALELEDSALYLCASSIWQGFGNTIYFGEGSWLTVV.

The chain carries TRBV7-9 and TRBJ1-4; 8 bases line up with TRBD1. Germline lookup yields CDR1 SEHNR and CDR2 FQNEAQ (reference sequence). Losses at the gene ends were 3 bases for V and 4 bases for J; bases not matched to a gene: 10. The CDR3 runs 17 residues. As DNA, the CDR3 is TGTGCCAGCAGCTTTGACAGGGGTGGCTGGGATAATGAAAAACTGTTTTTT. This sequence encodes CASSFDRGGWDNEKLFF.

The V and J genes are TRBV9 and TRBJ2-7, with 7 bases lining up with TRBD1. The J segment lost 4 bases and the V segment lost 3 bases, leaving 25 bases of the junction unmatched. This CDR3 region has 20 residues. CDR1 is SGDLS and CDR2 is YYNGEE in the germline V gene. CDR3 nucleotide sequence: TGTGCCAGCAGCGCCAAAATAGGACAGGTGGCACATCACGGACAGTACGAGCAGTACTTC. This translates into CASSAKIGQVAHHGQYEQYF.

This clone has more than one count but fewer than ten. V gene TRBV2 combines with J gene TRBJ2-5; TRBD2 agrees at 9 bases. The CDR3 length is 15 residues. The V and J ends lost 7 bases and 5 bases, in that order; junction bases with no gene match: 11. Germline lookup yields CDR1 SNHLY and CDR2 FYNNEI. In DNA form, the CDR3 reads TGTGCCAGCATCACCGGGACTAGCTTCCGGGAGACCCAGTACTTC. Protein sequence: CASITGTSFRETQYF.

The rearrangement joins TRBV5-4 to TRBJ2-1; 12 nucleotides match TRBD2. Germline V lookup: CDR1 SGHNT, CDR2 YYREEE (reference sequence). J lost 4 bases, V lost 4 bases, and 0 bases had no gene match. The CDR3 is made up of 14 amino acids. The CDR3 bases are TGTGCCAGCAGCGGACTAGCGGGGTACAATGAGCAGTTCTTC. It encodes CASSGLAGYNEQFF.

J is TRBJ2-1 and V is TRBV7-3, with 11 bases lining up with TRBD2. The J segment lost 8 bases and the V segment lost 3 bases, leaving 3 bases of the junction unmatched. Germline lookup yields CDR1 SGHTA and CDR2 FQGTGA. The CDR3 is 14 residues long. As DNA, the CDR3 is TGTGCCAGCAGCTTGCTAGCGGGGGGTGATGAGCAGTTCTTC. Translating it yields CASSLLAGGDEQFF.

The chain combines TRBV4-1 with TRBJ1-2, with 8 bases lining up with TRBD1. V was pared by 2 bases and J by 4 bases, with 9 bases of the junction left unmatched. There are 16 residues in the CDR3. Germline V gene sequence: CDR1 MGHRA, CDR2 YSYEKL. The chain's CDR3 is CASSQSAGTGFYGYTF. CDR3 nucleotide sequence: TGCGCCAGCAGCCAATCCGCCGGGACAGGTTTCTATGGCTACACCTTC.

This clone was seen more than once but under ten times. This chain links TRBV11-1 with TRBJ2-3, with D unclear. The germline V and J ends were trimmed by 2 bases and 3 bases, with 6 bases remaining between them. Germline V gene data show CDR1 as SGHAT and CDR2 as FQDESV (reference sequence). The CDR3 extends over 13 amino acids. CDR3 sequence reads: CASSLLSTDTQYF. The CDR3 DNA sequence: TGTGCCAGCAGCTTATTGTCAACAGATACGCAGTATTTT.

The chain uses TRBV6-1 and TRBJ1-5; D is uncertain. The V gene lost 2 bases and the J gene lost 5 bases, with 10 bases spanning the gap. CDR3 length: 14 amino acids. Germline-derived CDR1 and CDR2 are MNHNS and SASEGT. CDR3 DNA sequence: TGTGCCAGCAGTGAATCAACAGCTGATCAGCCCCAGCATTTT. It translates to CASSESTADQPQHF.